This TCR beta chain was recorded in a study of T cells after yellow fever vaccination (dated by TCRdb to between 2018 and 2021). Looking at the study overall: The SMART-Seq v4 Ultra Low Input RNA kit was used to prepare libraries from fractions with low cell numbers. Bulk TCR alpha and beta repertoires were sequenced longitudinally to track T-cell clones before and after primary and booster YFV17D yellow fever vaccination. Two healthy male donors made up the cohort, one aged 18 to 30 years and the other aged 30 to 40 years. Blood was drawn at multiple timepoints before and after primary and secondary immunization, with bulk PBMC replicates and cell subsets isolated. Broad study findings and their caveats: After the booster, most of the clones that had expanded following primary vaccination were detected again (roughly 96% of CD4 and 85% to 90% of CD8), which suggests that memory was broadly maintained. Compared with the primary T-cell response, the secondary T-cell response was weaker but faster, peaking on day 5 rather than day 15. A small fraction of clonotypes appeared in both the CD4 and CD8 compartments, likely as a result of convergent recombination. Computational filtering was needed because FACS-sorted repertoires could contain abundant contaminating clonotypes from the bulk population. Only two donors were included in the study, so the extent to which the findings can be generalized is limited.

The CDR3 covers 14 residues, taking in both the cysteine and the phenylalanine. The CDR3 DNA has 42 bases and is translated from base 1. The germline V and J ends show losses of 5 bases and 3 bases respectively, and no gene match explains 7 bases of the junction. Per the germline V gene, SGHTA is the CDR1 and FQGNSA is the CDR2. In the case of this clonotype: Its antigen is still unknown. Base qualities are missing; no much larger clone stands one base away.

The sample's treatment or condition, from its label and the paper: live attenuated yellow fever vaccine strain. A standard Ficoll-Paque protocol was used to isolate PBMCs from peripheral blood. CD4 and CD8 T-cell fractions were isolated with Dynabeads CD4 and CD8 positive selection kits. TriZol was used to extract RNA from bulk PBMCs, from CD4 and CD8 fractions, and from dextramer-positive and dextramer-negative fractions. Synthesis of TCR cDNA relied on 5'RACE template switching, a step that introduced a universal primer site along with unique molecular identifiers. Priming for cDNA synthesis came from both the TCR alpha and TCR beta constant segments. Library amplification used two PCR steps, and the second PCR step added sample barcodes and sequencing adapters. Sequencing of the libraries was done on either Illumina HiSeq 2500 (2x100 bp) or NovaSeq (2x150 bp). The authors' analysis ran thus. MIGEC handled demultiplexing of reads and collapsing into UMI consensus sequences, while MiXCR performed V(D)J alignment. Using edgeR on replicate PBMC samples, clonotypes were called vaccine-responding if FDR was below 0.01 and the log2 fold change was above 5 up to day 15. Each bulk clonotype received a CD4 or CD8 identity based on whether the sequenced CD4 or CD8 repertoire contained that clonotype at higher abundance. TCRdb reworked the public reads: Q25 trimming with fastp, MiXCR clone assembly, productive beta chains retained. For every CDR3 protein sequence, its rows merge into one entry that carries the most common genes and DNA. Here the V and J calls rest on TCRdb's processing, not on the authors' analysis. This sample is represented by about 150,000 distinct CDR3 sequences; approximately 6.2% of them were singletons. Just under 3% of the sample is taken by the ten largest.

The sequence joins TRBV7-2 to TRBJ2-7, and 7 bases in between align with TRBD2. This receptor was obtained from a man between 18 and 29 years old who received the YFV17D yellow fever vaccine. The source material was CD4+ T cells sorted from PBMCs, sampled on the day of the first yellow fever vaccination. The CDR3 region has the sequence CASSPRGDLYEQYF. The DNA reads as follows: TGTGCCAGCAGCCCTCGGGGGGACCTCTACGAGCAGTACTTC.